This T cell receptor beta chain was identified in a study of human T cells and chemical hapten exposure. Study conclusions and caveats: While controls formed fewer of them, expanded TCRs formed significantly more large CDR3 similarity clusters. Following DPC sensitization, TCRs present above 1 in 1000 frequency showed no change. There was alopecia in the donors, so their immune response may differ from that of healthy people.

Indicated time point: patch test 2, 6 weeks after DPC sensitization. Stated treatment: therapeutic diphenylcyclopropenone sensitization with weekly scalp DPC. About this clonotype: Its antigen is still unknown.

TCRdb analysed the RACE reads with MiXCR anew, one entry per CDR3 protein. The sample consists of tens of thousands of distinct CDR3 sequences, 11% of them appearing once. V was trimmed by 2 bases and J by 2 bases, leaving 12 bases between them. CDR1 is LGHDT, CDR2 YNNKEL, per germline (reference sequence). This CDR3 contains 15 residues. V is TRBV3-1 and J is TRBJ2-5; D unclear. The TCR comes from a man aged 35-49 years with alopecia areata. Some clones in this sample may be carry-over from other donors' samples. The sample in question was whole blood, obtained in connection with sensitization to the hapten diphenylcyclopropenone (DPC). DNA of the CDR3: TGTGCCAGCAGCCAAAACGGGTGGAGACAAGAGACCCAGTACTTC. Translation gives CASSQNGWRQETQYF.